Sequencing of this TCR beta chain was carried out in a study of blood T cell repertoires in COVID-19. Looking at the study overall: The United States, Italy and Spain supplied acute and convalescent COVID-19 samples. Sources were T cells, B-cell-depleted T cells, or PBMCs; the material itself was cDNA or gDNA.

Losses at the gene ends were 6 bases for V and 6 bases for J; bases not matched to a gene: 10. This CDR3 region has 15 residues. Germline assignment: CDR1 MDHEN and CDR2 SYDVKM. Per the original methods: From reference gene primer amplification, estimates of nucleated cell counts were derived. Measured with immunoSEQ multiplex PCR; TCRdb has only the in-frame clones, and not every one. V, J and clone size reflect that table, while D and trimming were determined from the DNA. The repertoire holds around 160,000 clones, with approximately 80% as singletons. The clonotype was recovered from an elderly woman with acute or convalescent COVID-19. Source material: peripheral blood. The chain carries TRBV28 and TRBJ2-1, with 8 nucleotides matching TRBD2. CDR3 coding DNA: TGTGCCAGCAGCCCGCCCAGCGGGAGAGCCAATGAGCAGTTCTTC. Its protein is CASSPPSGRANEQFF.